This T cell receptor beta chain was sequenced during a study of blood T cells in healthy people across ages. General observations from the study: Naive CD4+ cells and diversity were both higher in long-lived donors than in aged donors.

This clonotype occurred many times. What it binds is unknown. Next came a second PCR, run for about 6 to 12 cycles, which used a sample-barcoded 5' primer along with a J-beta primer mix. TCRdb called the 5' RACE reads again in MiXCR, with one record for every CDR3 protein. The sample records approximately 760,000 distinct CDR3 sequences, more than 20% being singletons. Each donor gave about 9.3 milliliters of peripheral blood. The CDR3 has 14 amino acids. V was cut by 3 bases and J by 1 base, with 9 bases left in between. CDR1 is MNHEY, CDR2 SVGEGT, per germline. This same sample was also taken into another study, of T cells of mothers and their children.

The chain recombines TRBV6-2 or TRBV6-3 with TRBJ1-1; D is unresolved. The sequencing input was blood. This TCR derives from a boy aged 5 to 17 in good health. The CDR3 DNA reads TGTGCCAGCAGTTATGGCAAACCGAACACTGAAGCTTTCTTT. Translation: CASSYGKPNTEAFF.